A selection of T cell receptor beta chains follows, all from one sample in a study of cytomegalovirus exposure and HLA in healthy donors. The protocol was immunoSEQ multiplex PCR, while the TCRdb copy is restricted to in-frame clones and leaves out a portion. The sample gives about 170,000 clones, about 82% of which show up once; about 0.82% is in the top ten. Sequenced material: PBMCs. All receptors derive from a young woman in good health and CMV-seronegative. Each CDR3 is given with its conserved first and last residue. The order of the fields is D gene, J gene, V gene, clone size, CDR3 protein, CDR3 DNA. A D gene is named only where the DNA matches it firmly. Not every row has a clone size; where given, it reads once, few, many or a size class.

-	TRBJ1-1	TRBV5-1	-	CASSLVQGPNTEAFF	TGCGCCAGCAGCTTGGTTCAGGGCCCGAACACTGAAGCTTTCTTT
-	TRBJ2-1	TRBV14	-	CASSTNREQFF	TGTGCCAGCAGCACTAACCGTGAGCAGTTCTTC
TRBD2	TRBJ2-7	TRBV19	-	CASRSLAGASYEQYF	TGTGCCAGTAGGAGTCTAGCGGGTGCTTCCTACGAGCAGTACTTC
-	TRBJ1-5	TRBV7-9	-	CSAGVDNQPQHF	TGTTCCGCGGGGGTAGACAATCAGCCCCAGCATTTT
-	TRBJ1-5	TRBV10-2	-	CASSRTAREPQHF	TGCGCCAGCAGTCGGACAGCCCGAGAGCCCCAGCATTTT
TRBD2	TRBJ2-1	TRBV2	-	CASRATSGSYNEQFF	TGTGCCAGCAGAGCTACTAGCGGTTCCTACAATGAGCAGTTCTTC
-	TRBJ2-1	TRBV4-2	once	CASSQGASYNEQFF	TGTGCCAGCAGCCAAGGAGCTTCCTACAATGAGCAGTTCTTC
TRBD2	TRBJ2-3	TRBV5-1	-	CASSLGTSGSSSTDTQYF	TGCGCCAGCAGCTTGGGGACTAGCGGGTCTTCTAGCACAGATACGCAGTATTTT
-	TRBJ2-7	TRBV29-1	once	CSVAWTPSNEQYF	TGCAGCGTGGCTTGGACACCTTCCAACGAGCAGTACTTC
TRBD1	TRBJ1-3	TRBV5-5	-	CASSSQGAGNTIYF	TGTGCCAGCAGCTCGCAGGGGGCCGGAAACACCATATATTTT
TRBD1	TRBJ1-5	TRBV19	few	CASSIVSTGSQPQHF	TGTGCCAGTAGTATAGTGTCGACAGGGAGTCAGCCCCAGCATTTT
-	TRBJ2-1	TRBV7-2	once	CASSFLFNEQFF	TGTGCCAGCAGCTTCCTATTCAATGAGCAGTTCTTC
TRBD1	TRBJ1-5	TRBV18	-	CASSPPGRGQGYQPQHF	TGTGCCAGCTCACCACCGGGCCGAGGACAGGGCTACCAGCCCCAGCATTTT
TRBD1	TRBJ1-2	TRBV5-5	-	CASSLFGTGERDGYTF	TGTGCCAGCAGCTTATTCGGGACAGGGGAGAGGGATGGCTACACCTTC
TRBD1	TRBJ2-3	TRBV5-8	-	CASTADRDSTDTQYF	TGTGCCAGCACCGCAGACAGGGATAGCACAGATACGCAGTATTTT
-	TRBJ2-7	TRBV7-6	-	CASSLRTDSYEQYF	TGTGCCAGCAGCTTAAGGACGGACTCCTACGAGCAGTACTTC
TRBD2	TRBJ2-5	TRBV4-1	-	CASSHSTVAGETQYF	TGCGCCAGCAGCCACTCGACAGTAGCGGGAGAGACCCAGTACTTC
-	TRBJ2-5	TRBV28	-	CASSLRETQYF	TGTGCCAGCAGCTTGCGGGAGACCCAGTACTTC
-	TRBJ2-2	TRBV30	-	CAWSVRSHPNTGELFF	TGTGCCTGGAGTGTACGCTCACACCCGAACACCGGGGAGCTGTTTTTT
TRBD2	TRBJ2-7	TRBV28	-	CASSDRTSGIYEQYF	TGTGCCAGCAGCGATAGGACTAGCGGGATCTACGAGCAGTACTTC